What follows is one T cell receptor (beta chain) and its context. Its antigen is currently unknown. The table came from immunoSEQ multiplex PCR; TCRdb's copy has only in-frame clones and leaves some out. Here the sample spans some 95,000 clones, 89% being singletons. After autologous stem cell transplantation all patients relapsed, and prior brentuximab vedotin exposure differed between cohorts. There are 17 residues in the CDR3. V was clipped by 3 bases and J by 1 base, with 19 bases between them. The germline V gene encodes CDR1 SGHTA and CDR2 FQGNSA. This record belongs to a study of PD-1 blockade in classical Hodgkin lymphoma. Regarding the study as a whole: Initiation of nivolumab under 1 year after ASCT led to exclusion of patients. A significant rise in TCR diversity was seen by C4D1 for CD4+ cells but not for CD8+ cells. Healthy donors reportedly exceeded newly diagnosed patients in baseline TCR diversity.

The sample consisted of peripheral blood mononuclear cells (PBMCs), taken before the second cycle of nivolumab. This TCR was sampled from a human donor with classical Hodgkin lymphoma. J is TRBJ2-7 and V is TRBV7-2, with D perhaps matching TRBD2 (6 bases). The CDR3 DNA reads TGTGCCAGCAGCTTGGACCGCAGGGTCGGGGGATCCTACGAGCAGTACTTC. Encoded protein: CASSLDRRVGGSYEQYF.